This T cell receptor (beta chain) was profiled in a study of blood T cell repertoires in COVID-19. Study as a whole: Sites across the United States, Italy and Spain contributed samples from acute and convalescent COVID-19. PBMCs, B-cell-depleted T cells, or T cells were the source of the cDNA or gDNA that made up the material.

Per the authors' pipeline: Amplifying reference gene primers gave estimates of nucleated cell counts. Profiled with immunoSEQ multiplex PCR; TCRdb holds only in-frame clones, not every one. V, J and clone size are those of that table, while D and trimming were read from the DNA. Among fewer than 250,000 clones listed, around 90% were seen once. This clone was found once. No more than 2 weeks before study entry, exposed participants had met a case of COVID-19. CDR1 and CDR2 (germline): SGDLS, YYNGEE. This CDR3 has 12 amino acids. Losses at the gene ends were 3 bases for V and 12 bases for J; bases not matched to a gene: 7.

Material: PBMCs or T cells enriched from blood (not recorded which). The sequence derives from a man under 40 who had been exposed to COVID-19. This chain joins TRBV9 and TRBJ1-1; TRBD1 agrees at 8 bases. CDR3 DNA sequence: TGTGCCAGCAGCGCCCTACAGGGGGAACCTTTCTTT. Amino acids: CASSALQGEPFF.